This T cell receptor beta chain is from a study of shared clonotypes between healthy human individuals. About the study: The cohort had a couple of women and a few men, ages 18 to 49. CD4 naive and CD4 memory each took three plates per donor, while CD8 naive took two and CD8 memory one.

Germline V lookup: CDR1 SGHDT, CDR2 YYEEEE. This CDR3 comprises 14 residues. The V end lost 0 bases, the J end lost 6 bases, and 13 bases lay between the germline ends. This clone was counted once. Some clones are missing from TCRdb's copy, which holds only in-frame ones; the method was immunoSEQ multiplex PCR. The data hold some 1.5 million clones, with approximately 97% observed a single time. This receptor was taken from a man between 25 and 39 years old in good health. The J gene is TRBJ2-7, the V gene TRBV5-6; unclear D gene. Sequenced: naive CD4+ T cells sorted from blood. Subset meaning: CD45RA+ positively selected. CDR3 loop: CASSLDRRSGEQYF. The CDR3 DNA follows: TGTGCCAGCAGCTTGGATAGGCGATCGGGCGAGCAGTACTTC.